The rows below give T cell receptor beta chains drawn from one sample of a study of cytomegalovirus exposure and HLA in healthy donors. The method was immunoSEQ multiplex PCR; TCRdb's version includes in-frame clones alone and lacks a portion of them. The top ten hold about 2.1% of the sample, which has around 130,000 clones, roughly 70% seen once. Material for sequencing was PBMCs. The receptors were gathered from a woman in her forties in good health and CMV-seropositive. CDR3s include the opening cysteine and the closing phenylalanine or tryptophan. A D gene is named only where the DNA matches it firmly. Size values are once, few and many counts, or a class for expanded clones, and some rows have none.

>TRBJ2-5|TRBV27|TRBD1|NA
CASSQGQGRGTQYF
TGTGCCAGCAGTCAGGGACAGGGAAGGGGGACCCAGTACTTC
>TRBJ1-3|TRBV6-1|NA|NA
CASRPDSPSGNTIYF
TGTGCCAGCAGGCCGGACAGTCCATCTGGAAACACCATATATTTT
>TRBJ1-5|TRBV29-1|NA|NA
CSVEEHNQPQHF
TGCAGCGTTGAAGAACACAATCAGCCCCAGCATTTT
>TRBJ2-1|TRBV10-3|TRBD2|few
CAISESGTSGRSSYNEQFF
TGTGCCATCAGTGAGTCCGGGACTAGCGGCCGAAGCTCCTACAATGAGCAGTTCTTC
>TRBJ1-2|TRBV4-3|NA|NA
CASSQVVRGGYTF
TGCGCCAGCAGCCAAGTCGTCAGGGGTGGCTACACCTTC
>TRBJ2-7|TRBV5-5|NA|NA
CASSLPLVEGPLYF
TGTGCCAGCAGCTTGCCCTTGGTGGAGGGACCGTTGTACTTC
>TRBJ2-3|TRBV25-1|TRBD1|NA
CASSVTGTGSTDTQYF
TGTGCCAGCAGTGTAACTGGGACAGGTAGCACAGATACGCAGTATTTT
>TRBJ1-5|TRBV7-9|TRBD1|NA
CASSPTGRDQPQHF
TGTGCCAGCAGCCCGACAGGGCGAGATCAGCCCCAGCATTTT
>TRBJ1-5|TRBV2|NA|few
CASSEPRGNQPQHF
TGTGCCAGCAGTGAACCCAGGGGCAATCAGCCCCAGCATTTT
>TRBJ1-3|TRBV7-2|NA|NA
CASSPQGVLGNTIYF
TGTGCCAGCAGCCCACAGGGAGTCCTTGGAAACACCATATATTTT
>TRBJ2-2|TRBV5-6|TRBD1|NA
CASSLGTGGSNTGELFF
TGTGCCAGCAGCTTGGGGACAGGGGGGTCGAACACCGGGGAGCTGTTTTTT
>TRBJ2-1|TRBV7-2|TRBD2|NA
CASRLLAGAPNEQFF
TGTGCCAGCAGGTTACTAGCGGGAGCCCCCAATGAGCAGTTCTTC
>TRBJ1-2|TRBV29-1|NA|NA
CSVGQGSYGYTF
TGCAGCGTTGGGCAGGGGTCCTATGGCTACACCTTC
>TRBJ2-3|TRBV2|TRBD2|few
CASNPTSGMTDTQYF
TGTGCCAGCAACCCGACTAGCGGGATGACAGATACGCAGTATTTT
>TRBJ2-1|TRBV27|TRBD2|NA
CASSSLAGSYNEQFF
TGTGCCAGCAGTTCCTTAGCGGGCTCCTACAATGAGCAGTTCTTC
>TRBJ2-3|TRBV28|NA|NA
CASSFGLGSTGDTQYF
TGTGCCAGCAGTTTCGGCCTAGGATCTACGGGAGATACGCAGTATTTT
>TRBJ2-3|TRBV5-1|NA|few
CASSLPVVGTDTQYF
TGCGCCAGCAGCTTGCCGGTTGTTGGCACAGATACGCAGTATTTT
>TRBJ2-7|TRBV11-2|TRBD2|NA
CASSLAVRASGTYEQYF
TGTGCCAGCAGCTTAGCTGTCCGGGCTAGCGGAACCTACGAGCAGTACTTC
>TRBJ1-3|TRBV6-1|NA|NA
CASSAYMSSGNTIYF
TGTGCCAGCAGTGCTTATATGTCTTCTGGAAACACCATATATTTT
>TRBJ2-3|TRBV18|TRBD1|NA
CASSMNRGRTDTQYF
TGTGCCAGCTCAATGAACAGGGGGCGAACAGATACGCAGTATTTT
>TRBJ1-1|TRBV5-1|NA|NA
CASSSSGTSNTEAFF
TGCGCCAGCAGCTCCTCCGGGACATCGAACACTGAAGCTTTCTTT
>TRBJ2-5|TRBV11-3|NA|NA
CASSSRGTPQETQYF
TGTGCCAGCAGCTCTAGAGGGACACCACAAGAGACCCAGTACTTC
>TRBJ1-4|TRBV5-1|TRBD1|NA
CASSNNRGSNEKLFF
TGCGCCAGCAGCAACAACAGGGGGAGTAATGAAAAACTGTTTTTT
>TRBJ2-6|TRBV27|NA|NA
CASSPKPAGPWGGANVLTF
TGTGCCAGCAGTCCCAAACCAGCGGGCCCTTGGGGAGGGGCCAACGTCCTGACTTTC
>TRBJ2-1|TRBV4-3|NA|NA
CASSQEGGPGLEQFF
TGCGCCAGCAGCCAAGAGGGCGGGCCCGGATTGGAGCAGTTCTTC
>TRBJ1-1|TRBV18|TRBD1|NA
CASSPVTGFEAFF
TGTGCCAGCTCACCGGTGACAGGGTTTGAAGCTTTCTTT
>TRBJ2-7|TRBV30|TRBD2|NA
CAWTETGLAGAVPYYEQYF
TGTGCCTGGACCGAAACGGGACTAGCGGGAGCCGTCCCCTACTACGAGCAGTACTTC
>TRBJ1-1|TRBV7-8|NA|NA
CASSLGDSGTEAFF
TGTGCCAGCAGCTTAGGTGATTCGGGCACTGAAGCTTTCTTT
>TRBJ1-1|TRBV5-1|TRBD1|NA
CASSIRQGTLNTEAFF
TGCGCCAGCAGCATTAGACAGGGCACGTTGAACACTGAAGCTTTCTTT
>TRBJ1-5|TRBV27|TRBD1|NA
CASSWTGAQPQHF
TGTGCCAGCAGTTGGACAGGGGCCCAGCCCCAGCATTTT
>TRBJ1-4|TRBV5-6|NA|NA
CASSLAGGVREKLFF
TGTGCCAGCAGCTTGGCGGGGGGCGTGAGGGAAAAACTGTTTTTT
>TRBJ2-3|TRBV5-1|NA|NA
CASSWEASTDTQYF
TGCGCCAGCAGCTGGGAGGCTAGCACAGATACGCAGTATTTT
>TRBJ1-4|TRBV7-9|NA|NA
CASSLNIQGSEKLFF
TGTGCCAGCAGCCTGAATATACAGGGAAGTGAAAAACTGTTTTTT
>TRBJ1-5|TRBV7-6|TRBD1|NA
CASSLGQGGQPQHF
TGTGCCAGCAGCTTAGGACAGGGTGGTCAGCCCCAGCATTTT
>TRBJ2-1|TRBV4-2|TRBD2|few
CASSRTSGGLEVTLYNEQFF
TGTGCCAGCAGCCGTACTAGCGGGGGACTCGAAGTTACACTGTACAATGAGCAGTTCTTC
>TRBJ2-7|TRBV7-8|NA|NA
CASSLKAIHEQYF
TGTGCCAGCAGCTTAAAAGCTATCCACGAGCAGTACTTC
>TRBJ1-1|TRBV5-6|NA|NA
CASSVDRSNTEAFF
TGTGCCAGCAGCGTAGACAGGTCGAACACTGAAGCTTTCTTT
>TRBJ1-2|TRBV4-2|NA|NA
CASSPEMADLGYGYTF
TGTGCCAGCAGCCCGGAGATGGCAGACCTTGGGTATGGCTACACCTTC
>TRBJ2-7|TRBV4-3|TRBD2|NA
CASSQDHGTSGYEQYF
TGCGCCAGCAGCCAAGATCATGGGACTAGCGGGTACGAGCAGTACTTC
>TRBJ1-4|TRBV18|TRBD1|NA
CASSRDRGATNEKLFF
TGTGCCAGCTCACGGGACAGGGGTGCAACTAATGAAAAACTGTTTTTT
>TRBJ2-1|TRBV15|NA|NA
CATSREWVSGNEQFF
TGTGCCACCAGCAGAGAGTGGGTCAGCGGCAATGAGCAGTTCTTC
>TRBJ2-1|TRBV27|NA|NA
CASSLRQGYEQFF
TGTGCCAGCAGTTTACGGCAGGGCTATGAGCAGTTCTTC
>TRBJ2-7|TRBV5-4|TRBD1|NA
CASSSRDRVSYEQYF
TGTGCCAGCAGCTCAAGGGACAGGGTTTCCTACGAGCAGTACTTC
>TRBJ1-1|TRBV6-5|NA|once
CASSYGGVLNTEAFF
TGTGCCAGCAGTTACGGGGGGGTCCTAAACACTGAAGCTTTCTTT
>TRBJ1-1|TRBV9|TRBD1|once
CASSGRTGANTEAFF
TGTGCCAGCAGCGGAAGGACAGGGGCAAACACTGAAGCTTTCTTT
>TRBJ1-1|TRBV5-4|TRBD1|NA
CASSSSGTGVEAFF
TGTGCCAGCAGCTCGTCGGGGACAGGGGTTGAAGCTTTCTTT
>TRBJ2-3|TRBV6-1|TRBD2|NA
CASSPGLAATDTQYF
TGTGCCAGCAGTCCGGGACTAGCGGCCACAGATACGCAGTATTTT
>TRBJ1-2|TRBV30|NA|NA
CAWRLLYYGYTF
TGTGCCTGGAGGCTACTTTACTATGGCTACACCTTC
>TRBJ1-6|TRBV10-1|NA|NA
CAEAARTATYLTPLHF
TGCGCAGAGGCTGCCCGGACAGCTACATACTTGACACCCCTCCACTTT
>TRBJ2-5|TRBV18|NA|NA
CASSPLRRLQETQYF
TGTGCCAGCTCACCACTAAGGAGACTTCAAGAGACCCAGTACTTC